A selection of T cell receptor beta chains follows, all from one sample in a study of CD8 T cells in ankylosing spondylitis. TCRdb redid the calling of the 5' RACE reads with MiXCR, one entry per CDR3 protein. The sample lists around 300,000 distinct CDR3 sequences, around 15% seen once, with approximately 1.1% in the top ten. Input material: blood, either unsorted or a sorted T cell fraction (not recorded which). The receptors derive from a male donor with ankylosing spondylitis or in good health (not recorded which). Each CDR3 is given with its conserved first and last residue. A D gene is named only where the DNA matches it firmly. The size entry is marked missing in some rows and otherwise reads once, few, many or a size class.

d_gene	v_gene	len	j_gene	abundance	CDR3aa	CDR3nt
TRBD2	TRBV13	14	TRBJ2-7	many	CASSLVAGRREQYF	TGTGCCAGCAGCTTGGTAGCGGGACGGCGCGAGCAGTACTTC
TRBD1	TRBV20-1	13	TRBJ1-2	.	CSAGHRGGYGYTF	TGCAGTGCGGGCCACAGGGGTGGGTATGGCTACACCTTC
TRBD1	TRBV7-2	14	TRBJ1-1	few	CASSTTGGRTEAFF	TGTGCCAGCAGCACAACAGGGGGCAGAACTGAAGCTTTCTTT
.	TRBV7-8	15	TRBJ1-4	.	CASSLPLQVGEKLFF	TGTGCCAGCAGCCTCCCCCTGCAGGTTGGAGAAAAACTGTTTTTT
.	TRBV10-2	13	TRBJ1-1	few	CASTSTGNTEAFF	TGCGCCAGCACCAGTACAGGGAACACTGAAGCTTTCTTT
.	TRBV12-3/TRBV12-4	15	TRBJ2-3	few	CASTLTGRSTDTQYF	TGTGCCAGCACCTTGACGGGACGTTCCACAGATACGCAGTATTTT
.	TRBV29-1	12	TRBJ2-2	few	CSVEGGTGELFF	TGCAGCGTGGAAGGAGGTACCGGGGAGCTGTTTTTT
.	TRBV20-1	14	TRBJ2-6	few	CSASEVSGANVLTF	TGCAGTGCTTCGGAGGTCTCAGGGGCCAACGTCCTGACTTTC
.	TRBV20-1	15	TRBJ2-3	.	CSARGPGLTTDTQYF	TGCAGTGCTAGAGGTCCGGGACTCACGACGGATACGCAGTATTTT
TRBD2	TRBV20-1	18	TRBJ2-1	many	CSARYLLAGVGSYNEQFF	TGCAGTGCTAGGTACCTACTAGCGGGAGTGGGGTCCTACAATGAGCAGTTCTTC
TRBD1	TRBV11-2	15	TRBJ2-5	few	CASSRDRGLGETQYF	TGTGCCAGCAGCCGGGACAGGGGTCTGGGGGAGACCCAGTACTTC
.	TRBV10-1	13	TRBJ2-2	.	CASTGYLTEGLFF	TGCGCCAGCACGGGGTACCTCACCGAAGGGCTGTTTTTT
TRBD2	TRBV6-1	17	TRBJ2-2	few	CASSEARGGLNTGELFF	TGTGCCAGCAGTGAAGCGCGGGGGGGCCTGAACACCGGGGAGCTGTTTTTT
.	TRBV5-1	12	TRBJ2-2	many	CASSLQAGELFF	TGCGCCAGCAGCTTACAGGCCGGGGAGCTGTTTTTT
.	TRBV15	15	TRBJ2-7	.	CATSRGGGRIHEQYF	TGTGCCACCAGCAGAGGGGGCGGACGGATCCACGAGCAGTACTTC
.	TRBV12-3/TRBV12-4	11	TRBJ2-7	.	CASTSGGEQYF	TGTGCCAGCACCTCAGGGGGGGAGCAGTACTTC
.	TRBV5-1	14	TRBJ2-1	few	CASSLVSVYNEQFF	TGCGCCAGCAGCTTGGTTTCAGTCTACAATGAGCAGTTCTTC
.	TRBV20-1	14	TRBJ2-1	.	CSAYSPSSYNEQFF	TGCAGTGCTTACTCCCCTAGCTCCTACAATGAGCAGTTCTTC
TRBD1	TRBV19	14	TRBJ2-3	few	CASRFQGAGDTQYF	TGTGCCAGTAGATTTCAGGGGGCCGGAGATACGCAGTATTTT
.	TRBV11-2	16	TRBJ2-1	.	CASSLGPGTNYNEQFF	TGTGCCAGCAGCTTAGGCCCAGGGACCAACTACAATGAGCAGTTCTTC
TRBD2	TRBV5-1	14	TRBJ2-7	.	CASSSRGGRVEQYF	TGCGCCAGCAGCTCCCGGGGGGGACGGGTGGAGCAGTACTTC
.	TRBV12-3/TRBV12-4	14	TRBJ2-2	few	CASSFQGPGGELFF	TGTGCCAGCAGTTTTCAGGGGCCGGGCGGGGAGCTGTTTTTT
.	TRBV29-1	11	TRBJ2-3	.	CSVGFSRTQYF	TGCAGCGTTGGATTCTCTCGTACGCAGTATTTT
.	TRBV27	15	TRBJ2-4	.	CASRSAVLAKNIQYF	TGTGCCAGCCGCTCTGCGGTCCTAGCCAAAAACATTCAGTACTTC
TRBD1	TRBV29-1	13	TRBJ2-7	few	CSVAPAGGYEQYF	TGCAGCGTTGCCCCGGCAGGGGGCTACGAGCAGTACTTC
TRBD1	TRBV3-1	17	TRBJ2-7	.	CASSLTQSGTADYEQYF	TGTGCCAGCAGCCTGACCCAGTCGGGGACAGCTGACTACGAGCAGTACTTC
.	TRBV10-2	15	TRBJ2-3	.	CASSEPADTPDTQYF	TGCGCCAGCAGTGAACCAGCAGATACCCCAGATACGCAGTATTTT
.	TRBV9	15	TRBJ2-2	.	CASSVTQGGTGELFF	TGTGCCAGCAGCGTAACCCAGGGCGGCACCGGGGAGCTGTTTTTT
.	TRBV3-1	18	TRBJ2-3	.	CASSPGMGGAASPDTQYF	TGTGCCAGCAGCCCGGGGATGGGGGGCGCGGCGAGCCCAGATACGCAGTATTTT
TRBD2	TRBV20-1	15	TRBJ2-4	.	CSATSSGYSKNIQYF	TGCAGTGCGACGTCTAGCGGGTACAGCAAAAACATTCAGTACTTC
.	TRBV10-1	16	TRBJ2-2	.	CASSDLGGVNTGELFF	TGCGCCAGCAGTGATTTAGGAGGCGTGAACACCGGGGAGCTGTTTTTT
TRBD1	TRBV18	14	TRBJ1-1	.	CASSPGQADTEAFF	TGTGCCAGCTCACCCGGACAGGCCGACACTGAAGCTTTCTTT
.	TRBV6-5	12	TRBJ1-2	few	CASSYGNYGYTF	TGTGCCAGCAGTTACGGGAACTATGGCTACACCTTC
.	TRBV11-2	13	TRBJ2-2	few	CASSLNVIGELFF	TGTGCCAGCAGCCTCAACGTAATAGGGGAGCTGTTTTTT
.	TRBV3-1	15	TRBJ2-2	.	CASSQGDFNTGELFF	TGTGCCAGCAGCCAAGGAGACTTTAACACCGGGGAGCTGTTTTTT
.	TRBV7-9	16	TRBJ2-3	few	CASSLIFRDPTDTQYF	TGTGCCAGCAGCTTAATTTTCCGGGACCCCACAGATACGCAGTATTTT
.	TRBV5-1	12	TRBJ2-5	many	CASRGREETQYF	TGCGCCAGCAGAGGCAGGGAAGAGACCCAGTACTTC
.	TRBV5-6	12	TRBJ2-2	.	CASTSYVGELFF	TGTGCCAGCACCTCATACGTCGGGGAGCTGTTTTTT
.	TRBV19	15	TRBJ2-7	.	CASSIDPTGRYEQYF	TGTGCCAGTAGTATAGATCCGACAGGGAGGTACGAGCAGTACTTC
.	TRBV19	13	TRBJ1-4	few	CASSFKTGEKLFF	TGTGCCAGTAGCTTCAAAACGGGTGAAAAACTGTTTTTT
.	TRBV7-2	12	TRBJ2-3	.	CASSTAADTQYF	TGTGCCAGCAGCACTGCGGCAGATACGCAGTATTTT
.	TRBV7-6	15	TRBJ2-1	.	CASSPRGALGNEQFF	TGTGCCAGCAGCCCTAGGGGGGCTCTTGGGAATGAGCAGTTCTTC
.	TRBV20-1	13	TRBJ1-1	.	CSARDRSEGEAIF	TGCAGTGCTAGAGATAGGTCGGAGGGTGAAGCTATCTTT
TRBD1	TRBV5-1	15	TRBJ2-1	.	CASSSGQAIYNEQFF	TGCGCCAGCAGCTCGGGACAGGCAATCTACAATGAGCAGTTCTTC
.	TRBV20-1	10	TRBJ2-1	few	CSAYLGEQFF	TGCAGTGCTTACCTCGGTGAGCAGTTCTTC